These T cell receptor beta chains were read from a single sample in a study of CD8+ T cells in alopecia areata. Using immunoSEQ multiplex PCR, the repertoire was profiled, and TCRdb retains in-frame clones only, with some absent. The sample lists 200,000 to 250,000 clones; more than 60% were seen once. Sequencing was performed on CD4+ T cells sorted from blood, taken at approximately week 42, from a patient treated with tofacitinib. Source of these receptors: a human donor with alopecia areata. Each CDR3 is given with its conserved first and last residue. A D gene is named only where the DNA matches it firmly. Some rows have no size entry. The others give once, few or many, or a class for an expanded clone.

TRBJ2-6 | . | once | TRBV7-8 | TGTGCCAGCAGCTCTGGGGCCAACGTCCTGACTTTC | CASSSGANVLTF
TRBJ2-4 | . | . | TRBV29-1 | TGCAGCGCATGCCCGGGGGATCCCAAAAACATTCAGTACTTC | CSACPGDPKNIQYF
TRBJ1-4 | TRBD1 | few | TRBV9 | TGTGCCAGCAGCGCACAGGGGCCTGAAAAACTGTTTTTT | CASSAQGPEKLFF
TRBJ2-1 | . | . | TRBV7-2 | TGTGCCAGCAGCTGGGGGCGGGGGACATACAATGAGCAGTTCTTC | CASSWGRGTYNEQFF
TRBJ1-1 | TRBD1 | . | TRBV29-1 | TGCAGCGTTGTGGTGGGACAGGGGGCTGAAGCTTTCTTT | CSVVVGQGAEAFF
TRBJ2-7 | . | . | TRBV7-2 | TGTGCCAGCAGCTCCACGCGGGGTGCCTACGAGCAGTACTTC | CASSSTRGAYEQYF
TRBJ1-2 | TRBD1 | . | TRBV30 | TGTGCCTGCCGGACAGGGCTTGGCTACACCTTC | CACRTGLGYTF
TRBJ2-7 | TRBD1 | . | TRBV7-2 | TGTGCCAGCAGCCTTGGACAGGGTCGCGACGAGCAGTACTTC | CASSLGQGRDEQYF
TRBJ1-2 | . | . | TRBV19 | TGTGCCAGTAGTATCGATCCAAACTATGGCTACACCTTC | CASSIDPNYGYTF
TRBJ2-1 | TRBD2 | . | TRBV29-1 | TGCAGCGTTGTACTAGCGGGGTACAATGAGCAGTTCTTC | CSVVLAGYNEQFF
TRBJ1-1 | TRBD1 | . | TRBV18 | TGTGCCAGCTCAACCTACAGGGGCACTGAAGCTTTCTTT | CASSTYRGTEAFF
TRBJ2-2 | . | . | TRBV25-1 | TGTGCCAGCACAATGCTGGGCACCGGGGAGCTGTTTTTT | CASTMLGTGELFF
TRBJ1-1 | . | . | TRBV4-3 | TGCGCCAGCAGCCAAGCACCGAACACTGAAGCTTTCTTT | CASSQAPNTEAFF
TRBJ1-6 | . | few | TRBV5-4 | TGTGCCAGCAGCGTAGACAGCTCCTATAATTCACCCCTCCACTTT | CASSVDSSYNSPLHF
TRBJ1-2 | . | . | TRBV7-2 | TGTGCCAGCAGCTCACAGAGATTCTATGGCTACACCTTC | CASSSQRFYGYTF
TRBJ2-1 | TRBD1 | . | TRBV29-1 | TGCAGCGTTGAAGTCCCGGGACAGGGGGATGAGCAGTTCTTC | CSVEVPGQGDEQFF
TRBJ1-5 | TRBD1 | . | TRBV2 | TGTGCCAGCAGTGCACCGGGACAGGCCCCCTATCAGCCCCAGCATTTT | CASSAPGQAPYQPQHF
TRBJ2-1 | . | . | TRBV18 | TGTGCCAGCTCACTGTTCGAACACAATGAGCAGTTCTTC | CASSLFEHNEQFF
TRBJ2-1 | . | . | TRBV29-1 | TGCAGCGTAGGGCGTGAGCAGTTCTTC | CSVGREQFF
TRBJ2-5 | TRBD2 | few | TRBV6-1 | TGTGCCATCAGGACTAGCCAAGAGACCCAGTACTTC | CAIRTSQETQYF
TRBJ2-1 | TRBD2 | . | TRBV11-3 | TGTGCCAGCAGCTACCCGCGGGGGGGCTCGGATGAGCAGTTCTTC | CASSYPRGGSDEQFF
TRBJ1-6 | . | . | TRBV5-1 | TGCGCCAGCAGCTTGGAGGCGGGCCAGCGGAATTCACCCCTCCACTTT | CASSLEAGQRNSPLHF
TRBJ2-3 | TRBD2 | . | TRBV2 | TGTGCCAGCAACAGACTAGCTGATACGCAGTATTTT | CASNRLADTQYF
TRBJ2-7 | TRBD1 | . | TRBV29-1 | TGCAGCGTTGGGGGTCGACAGGGGGCCCACGAGCAGTACTTC | CSVGGRQGAHEQYF
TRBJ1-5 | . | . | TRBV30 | TGTGCCTGGAGGAAGGGAGGGAACAATCAGCCCCAGCATTTT | CAWRKGGNNQPQHF
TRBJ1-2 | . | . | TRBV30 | TGTGCCTGGAGTGTCTACGGGGGGTCGTATGGCTACACCTTC | CAWSVYGGSYGYTF
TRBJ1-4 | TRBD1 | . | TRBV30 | TGTGCCTGGAGTGTCGGACAGGGGACAACTAATGAAAAACTGTTTTTT | CAWSVGQGTTNEKLFF